These T cell receptor beta chains were read from a single sample in a study of cytomegalovirus exposure and HLA in healthy donors. Repertoires were generated with immunoSEQ multiplex PCR, while TCRdb's copy carries only in-frame clones and drops some. The table shows 200,000 to 300,000 clones, with 70% to 90% occurring only once. Sequencing input: PBMCs. These receptors were taken from a girl aged 2 to 9 in good health and CMV-seronegative. Each CDR3 is given with its conserved first and last residue. The D gene is left open where the match is weak. The size field is filled for only some rows; it gives once, few, many or a size class.

TRBJ2-3	TRBV7-9	-	-	TGTGCCAGCAGCTTAGCGCAGGGGACAGATACGCAGTATTTT	CASSLAQGTDTQYF
TRBJ2-2	TRBV27	-	-	TGTGCCAGCAGTTTATATGGGCGGAACACCGGGGAGCTGTTTTTT	CASSLYGRNTGELFF
TRBJ1-4	TRBV7-9	few	TRBD1	TGTGCCAGCAGCTTGGAAACAGGGGTCGAAAAACTGTTTTTT	CASSLETGVEKLFF
TRBJ2-3	TRBV7-8	-	TRBD2	TGTGCCAGCAGCGGACTAGCGGGCACAGATACGCAGTATTTT	CASSGLAGTDTQYF
TRBJ1-5	TRBV5-5	-	-	TGTGCCAGCAGCCCTACCCCGCAGGGGAATCAGCCCCAGCATTTT	CASSPTPQGNQPQHF
TRBJ2-7	TRBV30	-	TRBD2	TGTGCCTGGAGTGTACTTAGCGGGAGTGGTGAGCAGTACTTC	CAWSVLSGSGEQYF
TRBJ2-1	TRBV7-6	-	TRBD2	TGTGCCAGCAGCTTATACTCTAGCGGCAATGAGCAGTTCTTC	CASSLYSSGNEQFF
TRBJ1-5	TRBV2	-	-	TGTGCCAGCAGGTGGGGAGGGGATCAGCCCCAGCATTTT	CASRWGGDQPQHF
TRBJ1-1	TRBV19	-	TRBD1	TGTGCCAGTAGTACCTACGGACAGGGCGACACTGAAGCTTTCTTT	CASSTYGQGDTEAFF
TRBJ2-7	TRBV10-1	few	TRBD1	TGCGCCAGCAGGGCGGACAGGGTCTCGAACGAGCAGTACTTC	CASRADRVSNEQYF
TRBJ2-1	TRBV27	-	TRBD2	TGTGCCAGCAGTCCCAGAGCGGGAGCTTCGAATGAGCAGTTCTTC	CASSPRAGASNEQFF
TRBJ2-7	TRBV30	-	-	TGTGCCTGGAGGCAGGGCACCCACGAGCAGTACTTC	CAWRQGTHEQYF
TRBJ2-1	TRBV5-1	-	-	TGCGCCAGCAGCCTGGACCGCGGGGGACAGGTTAATGAGCAGTTCTTC	CASSLDRGGQVNEQFF
TRBJ1-1	TRBV10-3	few	-	TGTGCCATCAGGACCCGACAGGCCAATCTCGATCAGAACACTGAAGCTTTCTTT	CAIRTRQANLDQNTEAFF
TRBJ1-5	TRBV2	few	-	TGTGCCAGCAGCGCCGGGACTCCAAATCAGCCCCAGCATTTT	CASSAGTPNQPQHF
TRBJ2-6	TRBV30	-	TRBD1	TGTGCCTGGACTTCCCCGGACAGGGCCTCTGGGGCCAACGTCCTGACTTTC	CAWTSPDRASGANVLTF
TRBJ2-5	TRBV6-1	-	-	TGTGCCAGCAACTTGGACAGCCAAGAGACCCAGTACTTC	CASNLDSQETQYF
TRBJ2-1	TRBV7-9	-	-	TGTGCCAGCAGCTCCCGGGACGGGGGAAATGAGCAGTTCTTC	CASSSRDGGNEQFF
TRBJ2-5	TRBV5-4	-	TRBD2	TGTGCCAGCAGCTTGCCCAGCGGGGGGAAAGAGACCCAGTACTTC	CASSLPSGGKETQYF
TRBJ2-3	TRBV2	few	-	TGTGCCAGCAGTGTTCCTGGGGGCCCCGGAGATACGCAGTATTTT	CASSVPGGPGDTQYF
TRBJ2-3	TRBV30	-	-	TGTGCCTGGAAAGTCTGGAGGGTCACAGATACGCAGTATTTT	CAWKVWRVTDTQYF
TRBJ2-5	TRBV5-1	-	-	TGCGCCAGCAGCTTGGATCGGGGGATGGGAGAGACCCAGTACTTC	CASSLDRGMGETQYF
TRBJ1-1	TRBV4-1	-	TRBD1	TGCGCCAGCAGCCAAGCCGGGACAGGGCGGACTGAAGCTTTCTTT	CASSQAGTGRTEAFF
TRBJ1-2	TRBV5-6	-	-	TGTGCCAGCAGCACCCGAGGTGGCTACACCTTC	CASSTRGGYTF
TRBJ2-3	TRBV7-3	-	-	TGTGCCAGCAGCCCCTCTTGGACATTAGGGTCCTTAAGCACAGATACGCAGTATTTT	CASSPSWTLGSLSTDTQYF
TRBJ2-5	TRBV2	-	-	TGTGCCAGCAGTGAATGGGCGAAACAAGAGACCCAGTACTTC	CASSEWAKQETQYF
TRBJ1-2	TRBV6-6	-	TRBD1	TGTGCCAGCAGTTACTCCAGGGGGTTCAACTATGGCTACACCTTC	CASSYSRGFNYGYTF
TRBJ1-4	TRBV9	-	-	TGTGCCAGCAGCCCCGCGCAAGATCCCTATGAAAAACTGTTTTTT	CASSPAQDPYEKLFF
TRBJ1-5	TRBV7-9	-	-	TGTGCCAGCAGCTTAGATGGGAGATCTAATCAGCCCCAGCATTTT	CASSLDGRSNQPQHF
TRBJ2-7	TRBV5-1	-	-	TGCGCCAGCAGTATAAGGGGAAAGGGATACTACGAGCAGTACTTC	CASSIRGKGYYEQYF
TRBJ2-3	TRBV27	-	TRBD2	TGTGCCAGCAGTTTATCTCCAGCGGGAGTGGCAGATACGCAGTATTTT	CASSLSPAGVADTQYF